One and the same sample provided the 28 T cell receptor beta chains below, sequenced in a study of blood T cell repertoires in COVID-19. Sequenced by immunoSEQ multiplex PCR; TCRdb stores in-frame clones only, minus some. Among roughly 330,000 clones listed, over 70% were seen once. Sequencing used peripheral blood. The receptors stem from a woman between 45 and 60 years old with acute or convalescent COVID-19.

V and J are TRBV5-1 and TRBJ1-2, with D possibly being TRBD1 (5 bases). The V gene lost 4 bases and the J gene lost 6 bases, with 13 bases spanning the gap. Germline V gene data show CDR1 as SGHRS and CDR2 as YFSETQ. This CDR3 is built from 13 residues. The DNA for the CDR3 is TGCGCCAGCAGCCGGGGGTTTTCGGATGGCTACACCTTC. Its protein is CASSRGFSDGYTF.

This clone was seen only a few times. The rearrangement joins TRBV25-1 to TRBJ2-3; possibly TRBD1 for D (5 bases). Germline CDR1 and CDR2: MGHDK and SYGVNS. Trimming left V 0 bases short and J 3 bases short, with 10 bases between. The CDR3 extends over 15 amino acids. Written as DNA, the CDR3 is TGTGCCAGCAGTGAATATCGGAAGGGGACAGATACGCAGTATTTT. It encodes CASSEYRKGTDTQYF.

The chain is built from TRBV6-1 and TRBJ2-3; possible D gene TRBD1, 5 bases. V was pared by 3 bases and J by 0 bases, with 10 bases between. Germline CDR1 MNHNS, CDR2 SASEGT. The CDR3 consists of 15 residues. CDR3 DNA: TGTGCCAGCAGTGATAGAACAGGTAGCACAGATACGCAGTATTTT. Translating gives CASSDRTGSTDTQYF.

V and J are TRBV5-1 and TRBJ2-3; 10 positions match TRBD2. CDR3 length: 15 residues. J gave up 4 bases and V 6 bases, and 8 bases lay outside the gene matches. Germline-derived CDR1 and CDR2 are SGHRS and YFSETQ. For the CDR3, the DNA is TGCGCCAGCAACCCACTAGCGGGGTACCCAGATACGCAGTATTTT. Translated: CASNPLAGYPDTQYF.

This chain joins TRBV5-1 and TRBJ2-1, with 9 bases identical to TRBD2. The junction had 3 bases not matched to a gene; V was cut back by 1 base and J by 7 bases. The CDR3 extends over 14 amino acids. Germline CDR1 is SGHRS and CDR2 is YFSETQ. The CDR3 sequence: CASSLPSGVNEQFF. The CDR3, as DNA: TGCGCCAGCAGCTTGCCTAGCGGGGTTAATGAGCAGTTCTTC.

The J gene is TRBJ2-7, the V gene TRBV30; TRBD2 matches 14 bases. The V and J ends lost 4 bases and 3 bases, in that order; junction bases with no gene match: 14. The V gene's germline CDR1 is GTSNPN and CDR2 SVGIG (reference sequence). The CDR3 has 18 amino acids. CDR3 in amino acids: CAWTGGTSGRGGGYEQYF. CDR3 nucleotides: TGTGCCTGGACCGGCGGGACTAGCGGGAGAGGGGGAGGCTACGAGCAGTACTTC.

The chain links TRBV5-1 to TRBJ2-3; 9 nucleotides match TRBD2. The V gene end was trimmed by 0 bases and the J gene end by 4 bases; junction bases not matched to a gene: 6. The CDR3 is 16 residues long. The V gene's germline CDR1 is SGHRS and CDR2 YFSETQ. The CDR3 is CASSLAGTSRADTQYF. The CDR3, as DNA: TGCGCCAGCAGCTTGGCCGGGACTAGCAGGGCAGATACGCAGTATTTT.

This clone came up once. This CDR3 is CASSLGFRGQGARETQYF. The DNA for the CDR3 is TGTGCCAGCAGCCTGGGTTTCCGGGGACAGGGGGCCAGGGAGACCCAGTACTTC. The chain recombines TRBV5-8 with TRBJ2-5; 12 bases fit TRBD1. The length of the CDR3 is 18 residues. Germline CDR1 reads SGHTS; CDR2 reads YDEGEE. V gave up 4 bases and J gave up 5 bases; unmatched junction bases: 15.

This clone has just one count. The J gene is TRBJ1-2, the V gene TRBV6-5; 9 bases match TRBD1. Germline CDR1 MNHEY, CDR2 SVGAGI. This CDR3 has 15 amino acids. V was clipped by 6 bases and J by 6 bases; unmatched bases: 11. The CDR3 spells CASRTPGQGNHGYTF. CDR3 in DNA: TGTGCCAGCAGGACCCCGGGACAGGGAAACCATGGCTACACCTTC.

The chain links TRBV6-1 to TRBJ2-7; D is possibly TRBD1 (6 bases). CDR1 is MNHNS, CDR2 SASEGT, per germline. This CDR3 contains 13 residues. V was cut by 2 bases and J by 6 bases, with 11 bases left in between. In DNA form, the CDR3 reads TGTGCCAGCAGTGAATTTGGGGGCTCCGAGCAGTACGTC. The encoded protein is CASSEFGGSEQYV.

This clone was detected only a few times. The chain recombines TRBV6-4 with TRBJ2-7; 10 bases are shared with TRBD2. With V trimmed by 8 bases and J by 2 bases, 6 bases remained unmatched. This CDR3 is built from 14 residues. Germline loops: CDR1 MRHNA, CDR2 SNTAGT. The CDR3 DNA is TGTGCCAGCTCCGGACTAGCGGCTCCCTACGAGCAGTACTTC. As protein: CASSGLAAPYEQYF.

The CDR3 DNA is TGTGCCAGCACCTTAAGGACAGGCACATACTCTGGGGCCAACGTCCTGACTTTC. Translated: CASTLRTGTYSGANVLTF. The chain recombines TRBV5-5 with TRBJ2-6; TRBD1 agrees at 7 bases. CDR1 and CDR2 from the germline V gene are SGHKS and YYEKEE (reference sequence). The length of the CDR3 is 18 residues. The ends lost 6 bases at V and 0 bases at J; junction bases unmatched: 12.

V usage is TRBV29-1 and J usage is TRBJ2-5; the D gene is possibly TRBD2 (5 bases). The germline V gene has CDR1 SQVTM and CDR2 ANQGSEA. The CDR3 contains 14 residues. V lost 6 bases, J lost 3 bases, and 17 bases lay in between. The CDR3 DNA sequence: TGCAGCGTGGGCGGTGGGCTAGCAGAAGAGACCCAGTACTTC. Protein: CSVGGGLAEETQYF.

A remark on this clone: This likely comes from a read error, as the CDR3 has no conserved phenylalanine or tryptophan at its end. Because the CDR3's place on the DNA is in doubt, the DNA is left out and the CDR3 is given as listed by TCRdb. The chain's CDR3 is CASSRPTEIEI. The chain is built from TRBV28 and TRBJ2-7; the listed D gene, TRBD1, was not tested against the DNA. Per germline, CDR1 MDHEN and CDR2 SYDVKM. The CDR3 length equals 11 residues, ends included.

The J gene is TRBJ2-2, the V gene TRBV19; TRBD2 matches 10 bases. This CDR3 spans 15 amino acids. The V gene's germline CDR1 is LNHDA and CDR2 SQIVND (reference sequence). Trimming at V came to 4 bases and at J to 4 bases, leaving 3 bases not matched to a gene. The CDR3 region is CASSTQRGGTGELFF. CDR3 bases: TGTGCCAGTAGTACCCAGCGGGGGGGCACCGGGGAGCTGTTTTTT.

This chain links TRBV2 with TRBJ2-5; 9 nucleotides line up with TRBD1. Germline V CDR1 and CDR2: SNHLY, FYNNEI. Germline trimming cut 5 bases from V and 5 bases from J; bases unmatched to any gene: 12. This CDR3 is 16 amino acids long. CDR3: CASSRGQQGARETQYF. The CDR3 coding sequence is TGTGCCAGCAGTCGAGGCCAACAGGGGGCGAGGGAGACCCAGTACTTC.

The V call is TRBV5-1, the J call TRBJ2-7; the match to TRBD1 covers 7 bases. Germline loops: CDR1 SGHRS, CDR2 YFSETQ. The CDR3 is 15 residues long. The junction had 12 bases not matched to a gene; V was cut back by 2 bases and J by 7 bases. This chain's CDR3 is CASSFGTAALGEQYF. The DNA for the CDR3 is TGCGCCAGCAGCTTTGGGACAGCGGCCCTGGGGGAGCAGTACTTC.

The chain joins TRBV19 to TRBJ2-5; the match to TRBD2 covers 7 bases. This CDR3 comprises 15 residues. V gave up 7 bases and J gave up 5 bases; unmatched junction bases: 13. Germline V gene data show CDR1 as LNHDA and CDR2 as SQIVND (reference sequence). The CDR3 region is CASNPGRDPLETQYF. Here the CDR3 DNA reads TGTGCCAGTAATCCGGGGAGGGACCCTCTCGAGACCCAGTACTTC.

In its sample, this clone was seen a few times. The rearrangement joins TRBV5-5 to TRBJ2-3; 8 nucleotides line up with TRBD2. The V gene's germline CDR1 is SGHKS and CDR2 YYEKEE (reference sequence). J was trimmed by 4 bases and V by 1 base; bases with no gene match: 8. This CDR3 is built from 16 residues. The CDR3 region has the DNA TGTGCCAGCAGCTTGCTTGTAGCGGGGATCCCAGATACGCAGTATTTT. Translation gives CASSLLVAGIPDTQYF.

The rearrangement uses TRBV24-1 and TRBJ2-5; TRBD2 matches at 11 bases. Germline loops: CDR1 KGHDR, CDR2 SFDVKD. Trimming cost V 3 bases and J 4 bases; bases outside gene matches: 3. There are 15 residues in the CDR3. The CDR3 spells CATSDPSGGPETQYF. Written as DNA, the CDR3 is TGTGCCACCAGTGATCCTAGCGGGGGGCCAGAGACCCAGTACTTC.

This clone appeared a single time. The gene calls are TRBV5-1 and TRBJ2-3, with 7 positions matching TRBD2. CDR3 length equals 16 residues. The V gene's germline CDR1 is SGHRS and CDR2 YFSETQ. V lost 4 bases, J lost 7 bases, and 15 bases stayed unmatched. The CDR3 spells CASSQSGGGSQNTQYF. In DNA, the CDR3 is TGCGCCAGCAGCCAATCGGGCGGGGGATCACAAAATACGCAGTATTTT. The full variable domain, completed using reference TRBV5-1 and TRBJ2-3, is KAGVTQTPRYLIKTRGQQVTLSCSPISGHRSVSWYQQTPGQGLQFLFEYFSETQRNKGNFPGRFSGRQFSNSRSEMNVSTLELGDSALYLCASSQSGGGSQNTQYFGPGTRLTVL.

The chain recombines TRBV4-1 with TRBJ2-3; no definite D call. This CDR3 has 15 residues. The V and J ends lost 1 base and 4 bases respectively, with 12 bases between them. Germline V gene sequence: CDR1 MGHRA, CDR2 YSYEKL. DNA for the CDR3: TGCGCCAGCAGCCAAGCACAGTTCCCAGCAGATACGCAGTATTTT. It yields the protein CASSQAQFPADTQYF.

The chain is built from TRBV30 and TRBJ2-3; 9 bases are a match to TRBD1. The CDR3 is 16 amino acids. V dropped 2 bases and J dropped 4; count of bases not matched to a gene: 10. Germline V gene lookup returns CDR1 GTSNPN and CDR2 SVGIG (reference sequence). The CDR3 here is CAWSKTGGWLADTQYF. CDR3 in DNA: TGTGCCTGGAGTAAGACAGGGGGATGGTTAGCAGATACGCAGTATTTT.

The CDR3 DNA follows: TGTGCCGCCCAGACAGGGGCGACCCAGTACTTC. This encodes CAAQTGATQYF. V is TRBV30 and J is TRBJ2-5; the match to TRBD1 covers 8 bases. Losses at the gene ends were 8 bases for V and 7 bases for J; bases not matched to a gene: 6. Germline V gene sequence: CDR1 GTSNPN, CDR2 SVGIG (reference sequence). CDR3 size: 11 residues.

This clone was detected a few times. This chain joins TRBV18 and TRBJ1-1; D unclear. Germline V gene lookup returns CDR1 KGHSH and CDR2 LQKENI. CDR3 length: 14 residues. V was shortened by 1 base and J by 4 bases, with 10 bases between the two germline ends. This CDR3 is CASSPRAQVTEAFF. The CDR3 DNA sequence: TGTGCCAGCTCACCACGGGCCCAGGTCACTGAAGCTTTCTTT. Supplemented by reference TRBV18 and TRBJ1-1, the full variable domain reads NAGVMQNPRHLVRRRGQEARLRCSPMKGHSHVYWYRQLPEEGLKFMVYLQKENIIDESGMPKERFSAEFPKEGPSILRIQQVVRGDSAAYFCASSPRAQVTEAFFGQGTRLTVV.

This clone occurred once. J is TRBJ2-3 and V is TRBV24-1; 9 bases map to TRBD2. The CDR3 covers 15 residues. Trimming at V came to 5 bases and at J to 0 bases, leaving 2 bases not matched to a gene. Germline assignment: CDR1 KGHDR and CDR2 SFDVKD. The CDR3 loop is CATSALAGSTDTQYF. CDR3 sequence (DNA): TGTGCCACCAGTGCGCTAGCGGGGAGCACAGATACGCAGTATTTT.

This chain uses TRBV5-6 with TRBJ1-1, with 8 bases lining up with TRBD1. This CDR3 has 13 residues. Trimming at V came to 3 bases and at J to 6 bases, leaving 4 bases not matched to a gene. From germline, CDR1 is SGHDT and CDR2 YYEEEE. CDR3: CASSSTGGSEAFF. CDR3 bases: TGTGCCAGCAGCTCTACAGGGGGATCTGAAGCTTTCTTT. The full variable domain, with the rest looked up from reference TRBV5-6 and TRBJ1-1, is DAGVTQSPTHLIKTRGQQVTLRCSPKSGHDTVSWYQQALGQGPQFIFQYYEEEERQRGNFPDRFSGHQFPNYSSELNVNALLLGDSALYLCASSSTGGSEAFFGQGTRLTVV.

This clone was seen once. CDR3 in amino acids: CASKTGGDYGYTF. The CDR3 region has the DNA TGTGCCAGCAAGACAGGGGGCGACTATGGCTACACCTTC. The chain joins TRBV2 to TRBJ1-2, with TRBD1 identical over 10 bases. Germline CDR1 SNHLY, CDR2 FYNNEI. CDR3 size: 13 residues. The V segment lost 7 bases and the J segment 3 bases; nucleotides outside the gene matches: 2.